These 17 T cell receptor beta chains came from one sample sequenced in a study of early T cells in non-severe SARS-CoV-2 infection. TCRdb recomputed calls from the 5' RACE reads with MiXCR, one row per CDR3 protein. Here the sample spans some 110,000 distinct CDR3 sequences, 15% being singletons. The sequenced sample was whole blood. These receptor sequences come from an adult who was a healthcare worker with PCR-confirmed SARS-CoV-2 infection or an uninfected control (not recorded which).

This clonotype was counted only a few times. This rearrangement joins TRBV25-1 to TRBJ1-2; 10 nucleotides align to TRBD1. The CDR3 runs to 14 residues. The germline V gene encodes CDR1 MGHDK and CDR2 SYGVNS. V lost 4 bases to trimming and J lost 8 bases; unmatched junction nucleotides: 7. The CDR3 nucleotides read TGTGCCAGCAGTGGACAGGGGGCCTATGGAGGCTACACCTTC. Encoded protein: CASSGQGAYGGYTF.

The chain combines TRBV7-9 with TRBJ2-1; D uncertain. The CDR3 has 12 residues. CDR1 SEHNR and CDR2 FQNEAQ come from the germline V gene (reference sequence). The ends were cut back, 4 bases at V and 6 bases at J, with 7 bases in the middle. The CDR3 region has the DNA TGTGCCAGCAGCTCCGATCTCAATGAGCAGTTCTTC. Protein: CASSSDLNEQFF.

The chain joins TRBV19 to TRBJ2-1; 8 bases map to TRBD2. Trimming took 6 bases from V and 8 from J; bases not matched to a gene: 6. Looked up from germline, CDR1 is LNHDA and CDR2 is SQIVND (reference sequence). The CDR3 spans 13 residues. DNA of the CDR3: TGTGCCAGTAGGAGCGGGGGTGGGGATGAGCAGTTCTTC. Its protein product is CASRSGGGDEQFF.

In its sample, this clonotype was seen a few times. The chain combines TRBV5-1 with TRBJ2-7, with 7 positions matching TRBD1. Germline CDR1 and CDR2: SGHRS and YFSETQ. V shed 4 bases, J shed 3 bases, and the junction held 1 base outside the gene matches. The length of the CDR3 is 12 residues. The CDR3 DNA sequence: TGCGCCAGCAGCGGGGACAGCTACGAGCAGTACTTC. Its protein product is CASSGDSYEQYF.

This clonotype came up a few times. The chain carries TRBV2 and TRBJ2-5; 12 bases map to TRBD2. V dropped 3 bases and J dropped 1; count of bases not matched to a gene: 6. The germline V gene has CDR1 SNHLY and CDR2 FYNNEI. CDR3 length equals 17 residues. CDR3 loop: CASSEASGGGGQETQYF. The CDR3 region has the DNA TGTGCCAGCAGTGAGGCTAGCGGGGGGGGCGGCCAAGAGACCCAGTACTTC.

This chain links TRBV20-1 with TRBJ2-5; TRBD2 agrees at 10 bases. Germline V CDR1 and CDR2: DFQATT, SNEGSKA (reference sequence). This CDR3 is built from 14 residues. The V and J ends lost 6 bases and 5 bases, in that order; junction bases with no gene match: 9. Here the CDR3 DNA reads TGCAGTGCGCCGAGGAGCGGGGGGGCGGAGACCCAGTACTTC. Protein: CSAPRSGGAETQYF.

The chain is built from TRBV6-1 and TRBJ1-2, with D possibly being TRBD1 (5 bases). Trimming removed 0 bases from V and 7 bases from J, with 15 bases in between. Germline V gives CDR1 MNHNS, CDR2 SASEGT. This CDR3 has 15 amino acids. DNA for the CDR3: TGTGCCAGCAGTGAAGCGGAGACAGCCTTTTTTGGCTACACCTTC. This sequence encodes CASSEAETAFFGYTF.

As to this clonotype: Being one base from a much bigger clone, this may be a read error. The chain links TRBV5-4 to TRBJ2-1, with 9 bases lining up with TRBD1. The CDR3 loop spans 15 amino acids. Germline V gives CDR1 SGHNT, CDR2 YYREEE (reference sequence). The CDR3 spells CTSSHGQGRNNEQFF. The CDR3 DNA follows: TGTACCAGCAGCCACGGACAGGGGCGAAACAATGAGCAGTTCTTC.

The gene calls are TRBV18 and TRBJ2-7; D not resolved. CDR1 and CDR2 from the germline V gene are KGHSH and LQKENI. V lost 3 bases and J 5 bases, leaving 14 bases between the germline ends. The CDR3 spans 14 residues. CDR3 bases: TGTGCCAGCTCACCGGCACCGTATTCCGACGAGCAGTACTTC. Protein product: CASSPAPYSDEQYF.

This chain links TRBV5-4 with TRBJ1-2; TRBD1 matches 8 bases. The CDR3 loop spans 14 amino acids. The V and J ends lost 6 bases and 4 bases, in that order; junction bases with no gene match: 8. In germline, CDR1 is SGHNT, CDR2 YYREEE (reference sequence). This CDR3 reads CASNSYTGGYGYTF. The CDR3 DNA follows: TGTGCCAGCAACTCGTACACAGGGGGCTATGGCTACACCTTC. Based on the CDR3 plus reference TRBV5-4 and TRBJ1-2, the full variable domain is ETGVTQSPTHLIKTRGQQVTLRCSSQSGHNTVSWYQQALGQGPQFIFQYYREEENGRGNFPPRFSGLQFPNYSSELNVNALELDDSALYLCASNSYTGGYGYTFGSGTRLTVV.

For the CDR3, the DNA is TGCAGCGTTAGACTGCCGGGCAGGAATGAGCAGTTCTTC. Translated, it gives CSVRLPGRNEQFF. The chain couples TRBV29-1 to TRBJ2-1; no clear D. The CDR3 consists of 13 residues. Germline-derived CDR1 and CDR2 are SQVTM and ANQGSEA. The V gene lost 5 bases and the J gene lost 7 bases, with 15 bases spanning the gap.

This clonotype has more than one count but fewer than ten. The chain combines TRBV9 with TRBJ2-3, with D unclear. The CDR3 is 16 residues long. Trimming shortened V by 2 bases and J by 6 bases, and 19 bases separated the two germline ends. CDR1 is SGDLS, CDR2 YYNGEE, per germline. The CDR3 DNA follows: TGTGCCAGCAGCGTCGGTGGCAGTGACCGGACGGATACGCAGTATTTT. Translation: CASSVGGSDRTDTQYF.

This clonotype was found a few times. The chain is built from TRBV3-1 and TRBJ1-1; 7 bases fit TRBD1. The length of the CDR3 is 14 residues. With 3 bases clipped from V and 3 bases from J, the junction kept 4 bases outside the gene matches. Per germline, CDR1 LGHDT and CDR2 YNNKEL (reference sequence). CDR3 sequence reads: CASSHPTGHTEAFF. The CDR3 region has the DNA TGTGCCAGCAGCCATCCGACAGGGCACACTGAAGCTTTCTTT.

This sequence joins TRBV15 and TRBJ2-7, with D unresolved. Between the trimmed V and J ends, which lost 1 base and 3 bases, there was a span of 7 bases. Germline CDR1 reads LNHNV; CDR2 reads YYDKDF (reference sequence). The CDR3 runs 13 residues. The CDR3: CATSRGTFYEQYF. The CDR3 coding sequence is TGTGCCACCAGCAGAGGAACTTTCTACGAGCAGTACTTC.

This clonotype appeared many times. DNA of the CDR3: TGTGCCAGCAGCTCAAGGGGGGCGAATCAGCCCCAGCATTTT. It translates to CASSSRGANQPQHF. This chain links TRBV7-9 with TRBJ1-5; D perhaps matches TRBD1 (6 bases). The CDR3 is made up of 14 amino acids. The ends were cut back, 4 bases at V and 4 bases at J, with 11 bases in the middle. Germline V gene data show CDR1 as SEHNR and CDR2 as FQNEAQ (reference sequence).

This clonotype was counted between two and nine times. The CDR3 nucleotides read TGTGCCAGCAGCTTAGCGGGGGGACGAGGAGATACGCAGTATTTT. It specifies CASSLAGGRGDTQYF. This rearrangement joins TRBV7-9 to TRBJ2-3; possibly TRBD2 for D (6 bases). Looked up from germline, CDR1 is SEHNR and CDR2 is FQNEAQ (reference sequence). This CDR3 contains 15 residues. Trimming pared 0 bases from V and 5 bases from J, leaving 12 bases between.

This clonotype was seen a handful of times. The V call is TRBV5-1, the J call TRBJ2-2, with no clear D. The length of the CDR3 is 15 residues. V was clipped by 0 bases and J by 5 bases, with 11 bases between them. Germline CDR1 reads SGHRS; CDR2 reads YFSETQ. This CDR3 reads CASSLGQLTTGELFF. CDR3 sequence (DNA): TGCGCCAGCAGCTTGGGGCAACTTACTACCGGGGAGCTGTTTTTT.